The 20 T cell receptor beta chains below were found in one sample sequenced in a study of post-analysis software for immune sequencing data. No antigen has been assigned to these receptors. Study-wide results and caveats: Controls had lower frequencies than patients of about 5 TRBV segments, which included TRBV5-6, TRBV5-1 and TRBV20-1.

Unique-molecular-identifier-tagged TCR beta cDNA libraries were used. TCRdb independently ran MiXCR on the PCR reads; one entry per CDR3 protein. This table has about 400,000 distinct CDR3 sequences, roughly 35% appearing once. Sequencing input: blood. Receptor source: a girl aged 10-17 years with multiple sclerosis.

The genes are TRBV6-5 and TRBJ2-7; D perhaps matches TRBD1 (6 bases). Looked up from germline, CDR1 is MNHEY and CDR2 is SVGAGI. Trimming shortened V by 4 bases and J by 2 bases, and 12 bases separated the two germline ends. This CDR3 contains 14 residues. The CDR3 nucleotides are TGTGCCAGCAGTTTCCTACAGGGAGCCTACGAGCAGTACTTC. Amino acids: CASSFLQGAYEQYF.

This clonotype was counted a few times. The CDR3 DNA sequence: TGTGCCAGCAGTTACTCGGTCGGTTCAGGGGACTACGAGCAGTACTTC. Translated: CASSYSVGSGDYEQYF. The chain uses TRBV6-5 and TRBJ2-7; possible D gene TRBD1, 6 bases. Deletions cut 0 bases from V and 3 bases from J, with 15 bases between. Germline CDR1 reads MNHEY; CDR2 reads SVGAGI. The CDR3 spans 16 residues.

The rearrangement links TRBV27 to TRBJ1-2, with a weak D call TRBD1 (5 bases). Per germline, CDR1 MNHEY and CDR2 SMNVEV (reference sequence). The ends were cut back, 6 bases at V and 8 bases at J, with 13 bases in the middle. CDR3 length equals 12 residues. CDR3 protein: CASRFSGGGYTF. Written as DNA, the CDR3 is TGTGCCAGCAGGTTCTCCGGGGGGGGCTACACCTTC.

Here the CDR3 reads CASSYSRELYTEAFF. CDR3 nucleotide sequence: TGTGCCAGCAGTTACTCCAGAGAGTTATACACTGAAGCTTTCTTT. The chain links TRBV6-5 to TRBJ1-1; no clear D gene. The CDR3 has 15 amino acids. V shed 0 bases and J shed 3 bases, with 11 bases lying between them. Germline CDR1 is MNHEY and CDR2 is SVGAGI.

The gene calls are TRBV10-3 and TRBJ1-5; a possible D gene is TRBD1 (5 bases). V lost 10 bases and J lost 3, with 10 bases in between. The CDR3 is made up of 12 amino acids. CDR1 is ENHRY and CDR2 is SYGVKD in the germline V gene. CDR3 bases: TGTGCCAGCTCAGGGTACAATCAGCCCCAGCATTTT. Translating it yields CASSGYNQPQHF.

The chain is built from TRBV12-3 or TRBV12-4 and TRBJ2-7; D is uncertain. This CDR3 has 15 residues. Trimming cost V 6 bases and J 0 bases, with 15 bases left between them. This chain's CDR3 is CASSKQFPSSYEQYF. Here the CDR3 DNA reads TGTGCCAGCAGCAAACAGTTCCCGAGCTCCTACGAGCAGTACTTC.

The CDR3 nucleotides are TGCGCCAGCAGCTTCTTCCGCAGGGGGTACACCGGGGAGCTGTTTTTT. Protein sequence: CASSFFRRGYTGELFF. The chain combines TRBV5-1 with TRBJ2-2, with 7 bases that match TRBD1. Per the germline V gene, CDR1 is SGHRS and CDR2 is YFSETQ. The junction had 7 bases not matched to a gene; V was cut back by 2 bases and J by 3 bases. This CDR3 comprises 16 residues. Full variable domain (outside the CDR3, taken from reference TRBV5-1 and TRBJ2-2): KAGVTQTPRYLIKTRGQQVTLSCSPISGHRSVSWYQQTPGQGLQFLFEYFSETQRNKGNFPGRFSGRQFSNSRSEMNVSTLELGDSALYLCASSFFRRGYTGELFFGEGSRLTVL.

The gene calls are TRBV2 and TRBJ1-5, with no clear D. The CDR3 runs 14 residues. The germline gives CDR1 SNHLY, CDR2 FYNNEI. V was clipped by 3 bases and J by 6 bases, with 12 bases between them. This chain's CDR3 is CASSEIGRGQPQHF. The CDR3 nucleotides are TGTGCCAGCAGTGAGATAGGGAGAGGTCAGCCCCAGCATTTT.

The gene calls are TRBV12-3 or TRBV12-4 and TRBJ2-3, with 11 bases aligning to TRBD2. This CDR3 has 16 amino acids. J lost 4 bases, V lost 6 bases, and 9 bases had no gene match. The CDR3 here is CASSRVAGGSADTQYF. CDR3 in DNA: TGTGCCAGCAGCCGGGTAGCGGGGGGGAGCGCAGATACGCAGTATTTT.

The V call is TRBV18, the J call TRBJ2-7; D unclear. CDR1 is KGHSH, CDR2 LQKENI, per germline. Deletions cut 5 bases from V and 2 bases from J, with 10 bases between. The CDR3 covers 13 residues. This CDR3 is CASSATEPYEQYF. The CDR3 nucleotides are TGTGCCAGCTCAGCGACCGAGCCCTACGAGCAGTACTTC.

J is TRBJ2-7 and V is TRBV6-5, with 12 positions matching TRBD2. This CDR3 comprises 16 residues. Per germline, CDR1 MNHEY and CDR2 SVGAGI. Germline trimming cut 2 bases from V and 4 bases from J; bases unmatched to any gene: 6. CDR3 bases: TGTGCCAGCAGTTACGGTCTGACTAGCGGGGGATACGAGCAGTACTTC. Translation gives CASSYGLTSGGYEQYF.

This clonotype has at least ten counts. The rearrangement uses TRBV9 and TRBJ2-1; 8 bases line up with TRBD2. J lost 6 bases, V lost 0 bases, and 8 bases had no gene match. CDR3 length equals 16 residues. Germline CDR1 SGDLS, CDR2 YYNGEE. The DNA of the CDR3 is TGTGCCAGCAGCGTAGCTGGTCGGGGGGGCATCAATGAGCAGTTCTTC. Translating gives CASSVAGRGGINEQFF.

This clonotype occurred a few times. V gene TRBV12-3 or TRBV12-4 combines with J gene TRBJ2-7; TRBD2 matches at 9 bases. The last part of the DNA fits TRBJ2-5 better; the J call may be wrong. There are 15 residues in the CDR3. The CDR3 loop reads CASRASGGLWETQYF. CDR3 nucleotides: TGTGCCAGCAGGGCCAGCGGGGGGCTGTGGGAGACCCAGTACTTC.

V gene TRBV20-1 combines with J gene TRBJ2-7, with D tentatively TRBD1 (6 bases). V was clipped by 4 bases and J by 3 bases, with 10 bases between them. CDR1 DFQATT and CDR2 SNEGSKA come from the germline V gene (reference sequence). The CDR3 runs 12 residues. CDR3 amino acids: CSAKTGSYEQYF. DNA for the CDR3: TGCAGTGCTAAAACAGGGAGCTACGAGCAGTACTTC.

Only a few counts were recorded for this clonotype. The chain recombines TRBV6-5 with TRBJ1-4; 7 bases fit TRBD1. Germline V gene data show CDR1 as MNHEY and CDR2 as SVGAGI. V dropped 6 bases and J dropped 4; count of bases not matched to a gene: 2. This CDR3 has 13 amino acids. Here the CDR3 DNA reads TGTGCCAGCAGCGGACAGGATAATGAAAAACTGTTTTTT. Its translation is CASSGQDNEKLFF.

This chain connects TRBV12-3 or TRBV12-4 to TRBJ1-2; D is undetermined. The CDR3 runs to 12 residues. Trimming pared 5 bases from V and 7 bases from J, leaving 11 bases between. The DNA for the CDR3 is TGTGCCAGCAGTCGCATGGACTTTGGCTACACCTTC. Its translation: CASSRMDFGYTF.

This clonotype was detected a few times. V usage is TRBV7-8 and J usage is TRBJ1-2; possibly TRBD1 for D (6 bases). Germline values: CDR1 SGHVS, CDR2 FQNEAQ. The CDR3 length is 13 residues. V lost 4 bases and J lost 8, with 14 bases in between. CDR3 bases: TGTGCCAGCAGCTCGGACAGTATTTTCGGCTACACCTTC. This codes for CASSSDSIFGYTF.

This clonotype was seen only a few times. This chain links TRBV12-3 or TRBV12-4 with TRBJ2-7; D uncertain. Trimming took 6 bases from V and 2 from J, leaving 14 bases between them. The CDR3 totals 14 residues. CDR3 protein: CASSPDLGAYEQYF. The CDR3 nucleotides are TGTGCCAGCAGCCCAGATCTAGGAGCCTACGAGCAGTACTTC.

Concerning this clonotype: At one boundary the junction diverges from the germline segment, which might be a read error. J is TRBJ2-3 and V is TRBV6-5; no clear D gene. Per the germline V gene, CDR1 is MNHEY and CDR2 is SVGAGI. The CDR3 runs to 16 residues. The CDR3 loop is CAGSYSSGSSTDTQYF. The CDR3 DNA sequence: TGTGCCGGCAGTTACTCCTCTGGGTCTAGCACAGATACGCAGTATTTT.

The V gene is TRBV12-5, the J gene TRBJ1-4; D possibly corresponds to TRBD1 (6 bases). The CDR3 contains 16 residues. Germline assignment: CDR1 LGHNT and CDR2 FRNRAP. V lost 5 bases to trimming and J lost 0 bases, with 13 bases between them. The CDR3 region is CASGHGTFPTNEKLFF. CDR3 nucleotides: TGTGCTAGTGGTCACGGGACATTCCCAACTAATGAAAAACTGTTTTTT.